The rows below give T cell receptor beta chains drawn from one sample of a study of blood T cells in healthy people across ages. TCRdb re-called the 5' RACE reads through MiXCR, storing one row per CDR3 protein. The data contain about 760,000 distinct CDR3 sequences, more than 55% of them seen just once; the ten biggest clones take up roughly 25%. The sample was blood. The receptors derive from a man aged 35 to 55 in good health. CDR3s include the opening cysteine and the closing phenylalanine or tryptophan. Each record gives: J gene, clone size, D gene, V gene, CDR3 length, CDR3 DNA, CDR3 protein. A D gene is named only where the DNA matches it firmly. Some rows have no size entry. The others give once, few or many, or a class for an expanded clone.

j_gene: TRBJ2-1; abundance: -; d_gene: TRBD1; v_gene: TRBV28; len: 15; CDR3nt: TGTGCCAGCAGTTTATACAGGGGGACTTACAATGAGCAGTTCTTC; CDR3aa: CASSLYRGTYNEQFF
j_gene: TRBJ2-7; abundance: -; d_gene: TRBD2; v_gene: TRBV15; len: 18; CDR3nt: TGTGCCACCAGCAGAGATATTGCCGGGGGGTCCATCCCTGCCGAGCAGTACTTC; CDR3aa: CATSRDIAGGSIPAEQYF
j_gene: TRBJ2-7; abundance: -; d_gene: -; v_gene: TRBV10-3; len: 13; CDR3nt: TGTGCCATTCGAAGGATGGAGGGCTACGAGCAGTACTTC; CDR3aa: CAIRRMEGYEQYF
j_gene: TRBJ2-3; abundance: many; d_gene: TRBD1; v_gene: TRBV11-3; len: 14; CDR3nt: TGTGCCAGCGGACAGGGTAGGAGCACAGATACGCAGTATTTT; CDR3aa: CASGQGRSTDTQYF
j_gene: TRBJ2-7; abundance: -; d_gene: -; v_gene: TRBV5-1; len: 13; CDR3nt: TGCGCCAGCAGCTGGGGACTGGACCAGGCCCAGTACTTC; CDR3aa: CASSWGLDQAQYF
j_gene: TRBJ2-3; abundance: many; d_gene: -; v_gene: TRBV4-1; len: 15; CDR3nt: TGCGCCAGCAGCCTGAATACTGGGGGAGCCGCTACGCAGTATTTT; CDR3aa: CASSLNTGGAATQYF
j_gene: TRBJ2-1; abundance: -; d_gene: -; v_gene: TRBV9; len: 18; CDR3nt: TGTGCCAGCAGCGTACATATTGGGTCGGGAAGCTCCTACAATGAGCAGTTCTTC; CDR3aa: CASSVHIGSGSSYNEQFF
j_gene: TRBJ2-5; abundance: -; d_gene: -; v_gene: TRBV5-8; len: 15; CDR3nt: TGTGCCAGCACCCAATTAGGAGCGCAAGAAGAGACCCAGTACTTC; CDR3aa: CASTQLGAQEETQYF
j_gene: TRBJ2-3; abundance: -; d_gene: TRBD2; v_gene: TRBV10-3; len: 14; CDR3nt: TGTGCCATCAGAGCGGGACTAGACACAGATACGCAGTATTTT; CDR3aa: CAIRAGLDTDTQYF
j_gene: TRBJ1-5; abundance: few; d_gene: -; v_gene: TRBV29-1; len: 13; CDR3nt: TGCAGCGTTCTTGCGGGGGGTGGTCAGCCCCAGCATTTT; CDR3aa: CSVLAGGGQPQHF
j_gene: TRBJ2-7; abundance: few; d_gene: -; v_gene: TRBV6-2/TRBV6-3; len: 14; CDR3nt: TGTGCCAGCAATCCAGGAAAGGGGAGCTACGAGCAGTACTTC; CDR3aa: CASNPGKGSYEQYF
j_gene: TRBJ2-7; abundance: -; d_gene: -; v_gene: TRBV6-5; len: 15; CDR3nt: TGTGCCAGCGGGTCGACTAGGAGCTCCTACAATGAGCAGTACTTC; CDR3aa: CASGSTRSSYNEQYF
j_gene: TRBJ1-2; abundance: -; d_gene: -; v_gene: TRBV7-9; len: 16; CDR3nt: TGTGCCAGCAGCTTAGTTGGGGGACGGGGGAACTATGGCTACATCTTC; CDR3aa: CASSLVGGRGNYGYIF
j_gene: TRBJ2-3; abundance: -; d_gene: TRBD2; v_gene: TRBV5-6; len: 16; CDR3nt: TGTGCCAGCAGCTTGGGCCCTAGCGGGGTAGGAGATACGCAGTATTTT; CDR3aa: CASSLGPSGVGDTQYF
j_gene: TRBJ2-3; abundance: -; d_gene: -; v_gene: TRBV6-5; len: 16; CDR3nt: TGTGCCAGCAGTTACGGGACCCCTCCAGGGGCAGATACGCAGTATTTT; CDR3aa: CASSYGTPPGADTQYF
j_gene: TRBJ2-3; abundance: -; d_gene: TRBD1; v_gene: TRBV5-6; len: 14; CDR3nt: TGTGCCAGCAGCTTCGACAGGGGGGGCGATACGCAGTATTTT; CDR3aa: CASSFDRGGDTQYF
j_gene: TRBJ2-2; abundance: -; d_gene: -; v_gene: TRBV6-5; len: 18; CDR3nt: TGTGCCAGCAGTTACTCGAGGACAAGGACCGCGAACACCGGGGAGCTGTTTTTT; CDR3aa: CASSYSRTRTANTGELFF
j_gene: TRBJ2-1; abundance: few; d_gene: -; v_gene: TRBV7-2; len: 14; CDR3nt: TGTGCCAGCAGCTTAGAAGTAGCCAGTAAAGAGCAGTTCTTC; CDR3aa: CASSLEVASKEQFF
j_gene: TRBJ2-4; abundance: -; d_gene: TRBD1; v_gene: TRBV6-1; len: 13; CDR3nt: TGTGCCAGCCGGACAGGAGCCAAAAACATTCAGTACTTC; CDR3aa: CASRTGAKNIQYF
j_gene: TRBJ2-5; abundance: -; d_gene: TRBD2; v_gene: TRBV7-2; len: 16; CDR3nt: TGTGCCAGCAGCTTTAATAGCGGGGGGGCCGGAGAGACCCAGTACTTC; CDR3aa: CASSFNSGGAGETQYF
j_gene: TRBJ2-4; abundance: -; d_gene: -; v_gene: TRBV20-1; len: 16; CDR3nt: TGCAGTGCTAGAAAAAGACTCCGACTCACCAAAAACATTCAGTACTTC; CDR3aa: CSARKRLRLTKNIQYF
j_gene: TRBJ2-4; abundance: few; d_gene: -; v_gene: TRBV7-9; len: 13; CDR3nt: TGTGCCAGCAGGGGTGAGGGCCCAGGATGGCAGTACTTC; CDR3aa: CASRGEGPGWQYF
j_gene: TRBJ2-1; abundance: -; d_gene: TRBD2; v_gene: TRBV11-3; len: 16; CDR3nt: TGTGCCAGCAGCTTAGTGGGCACTAGCGGGAGAAGGGAGCAGTTCTTC; CDR3aa: CASSLVGTSGRREQFF
j_gene: TRBJ2-1; abundance: -; d_gene: -; v_gene: TRBV28; len: 16; CDR3nt: TGCGCCAGCAGCCCTTGGGACCTCTCTCGGGCTAATGAGCAGTTCTTC; CDR3aa: CASSPWDLSRANEQFF
j_gene: TRBJ2-6; abundance: -; d_gene: TRBD2; v_gene: TRBV28; len: 19; CDR3nt: TGTGCCAGCAGTTTTGGGACTAGCGGGGGCCTCTCTGGGGCCAACGTCCTGACTTTC; CDR3aa: CASSFGTSGGLSGANVLTF
j_gene: TRBJ1-5; abundance: -; d_gene: -; v_gene: TRBV12-3/TRBV12-4; len: 14; CDR3nt: TGTGCCAGCAGTTTGTCGCGGGGGAGTCAGCCCCAGCATTTT; CDR3aa: CASSLSRGSQPQHF
j_gene: TRBJ2-7; abundance: -; d_gene: TRBD2; v_gene: TRBV18; len: 15; CDR3nt: TGTGCCAGCTCACCCGTGAGCGGGAGGGGTTACGAGCAGTACTTC; CDR3aa: CASSPVSGRGYEQYF
j_gene: TRBJ1-2; abundance: few; d_gene: -; v_gene: TRBV20-1; len: 13; CDR3nt: TGCAGTGCTAGAGTAGACACCTACTATGGCTACACCTTC; CDR3aa: CSARVDTYYGYTF
j_gene: TRBJ1-2; abundance: -; d_gene: -; v_gene: TRBV4-1; len: 16; CDR3nt: TGCGCCAGTAGCCAAGGGGACATCCGGGGGGACTATGGCTACACCTTC; CDR3aa: CASSQGDIRGDYGYTF
j_gene: TRBJ2-3; abundance: -; d_gene: -; v_gene: TRBV7-2; len: 13; CDR3nt: TGTGCCAGCAGCTCAGAGATCACAGATACGCAGTATTTT; CDR3aa: CASSSEITDTQYF
j_gene: TRBJ1-2; abundance: few; d_gene: TRBD1; v_gene: TRBV25-1; len: 15; CDR3nt: TGTGCCAGCAGCTCCCCCCTGACAGGGACCTATGGCTACACCTTC; CDR3aa: CASSSPLTGTYGYTF
j_gene: TRBJ2-1; abundance: -; d_gene: -; v_gene: TRBV7-2; len: 16; CDR3nt: TGTGCCAGCAGTTGGACCAGCGGTAGCTCCTACAATGAGCAGTTCTTC; CDR3aa: CASSWTSGSSYNEQFF
j_gene: TRBJ2-7; abundance: few; d_gene: -; v_gene: TRBV7-2; len: 14; CDR3nt: TGTGCCAGCAGCTTGGCAGGGACCTACAATGAGCAGTACTTC; CDR3aa: CASSLAGTYNEQYF
j_gene: TRBJ1-6; abundance: -; d_gene: -; v_gene: TRBV9; len: 14; CDR3nt: TGTGCCAGCAGCGTAGGGAGTTGGAATTCACCCCTCCACTTT; CDR3aa: CASSVGSWNSPLHF
j_gene: TRBJ2-3; abundance: -; d_gene: TRBD2; v_gene: TRBV9; len: 15; CDR3nt: TGTGCCAGCAGCCTACTAGCGGGGGAGGTAGATACGCAGTATTTT; CDR3aa: CASSLLAGEVDTQYF
j_gene: TRBJ2-1; abundance: -; d_gene: -; v_gene: TRBV4-2; len: 15; CDR3nt: TGTGCCAGCAGCCAAGATGAACAGACAGGAGTGACCCAGTTCTTC; CDR3aa: CASSQDEQTGVTQFF
j_gene: TRBJ2-3; abundance: -; d_gene: TRBD2; v_gene: TRBV12-3/TRBV12-4; len: 17; CDR3nt: TGTGCCAGCAGTTCCATGGGACTAGCGGGAGTCCAAGATACGCAGTATTTT; CDR3aa: CASSSMGLAGVQDTQYF
j_gene: TRBJ1-2; abundance: once; d_gene: -; v_gene: TRBV14; len: 15; CDR3nt: TGTGCCAGCAGCCAAGTCCAGGGGCGCTTGGCTGGCTACACCTTC; CDR3aa: CASSQVQGRLAGYTF
j_gene: TRBJ2-1; abundance: few; d_gene: -; v_gene: TRBV15; len: 12; CDR3nt: TGTGCCACCAGGGACAGCCACAATGAGCAGTTCTTC; CDR3aa: CATRDSHNEQFF
j_gene: TRBJ2-3; abundance: -; d_gene: TRBD2; v_gene: TRBV7-3; len: 15; CDR3nt: TGTGCCAGCAGCCCCGGGACTACCAGCACAGATACGCAGTATTTT; CDR3aa: CASSPGTTSTDTQYF
j_gene: TRBJ2-7; abundance: once; d_gene: TRBD1; v_gene: TRBV12-3/TRBV12-4; len: 13; CDR3nt: TGTGCCAGCAGTAGACAGGGTGTGGGCGAGCAGTACTTC; CDR3aa: CASSRQGVGEQYF
j_gene: TRBJ2-1; abundance: few; d_gene: -; v_gene: TRBV28; len: 12; CDR3nt: TGTGCCAGCAGTGGGATTAGCAATGAGCAGTTCTTC; CDR3aa: CASSGISNEQFF
j_gene: TRBJ2-5; abundance: -; d_gene: -; v_gene: TRBV7-3; len: 15; CDR3nt: TGTGCCAGCAGTCAAACCTCAGGTTTTCGAGAGACCCAGTACTTC; CDR3aa: CASSQTSGFRETQYF
j_gene: TRBJ2-7; abundance: few; d_gene: -; v_gene: TRBV21-1; len: 15; CDR3nt: TGTGCCAGCCCCAGGGTCGAGGGATCGTCGGACGAGCAGTACTTC; CDR3aa: CASPRVEGSSDEQYF
j_gene: TRBJ2-3; abundance: -; d_gene: -; v_gene: TRBV29-1; len: 14; CDR3nt: TGCAGCACCGCAGTGACAGGAGGCACAGATACGCAGTATTTT; CDR3aa: CSTAVTGGTDTQYF
j_gene: TRBJ1-2; abundance: -; d_gene: TRBD1; v_gene: TRBV5-6; len: 12; CDR3nt: TGTGCCAGCAGCTCCGGGACAGATGGCTACACCTTC; CDR3aa: CASSSGTDGYTF
j_gene: TRBJ2-1; abundance: -; d_gene: TRBD1; v_gene: TRBV20-1; len: 15; CDR3nt: TGCAGTGCTAGTGAACAGGACAGGTTTGGCAATGAGCAGTTCTTC; CDR3aa: CSASEQDRFGNEQFF
j_gene: TRBJ1-5; abundance: once; d_gene: TRBD1; v_gene: TRBV2; len: 15; CDR3nt: TGTGCCAGCAGACGACAGGGCGAGAGCAATCAGCCCCAGCATTTT; CDR3aa: CASRRQGESNQPQHF
j_gene: TRBJ1-5; abundance: -; d_gene: -; v_gene: TRBV9; len: 17; CDR3nt: TGTGCCAGCACCCGAGGGCGCTCCGTCTGGAGCAATCAGCCCCAGCATTTT; CDR3aa: CASTRGRSVWSNQPQHF